The 30 T cell receptor beta chains given below trace back to one sample, sequenced in a study of beta chain features in type 1 diabetes (dated by TCRdb to 2017 to 2018). Here is what the overall study found, with its caveats: In all four CD4+ subsets, TCRB CDR3 length was moderately but significantly shorter in type 1 diabetes patients.

Antigens for these TCRs are unknown. The method behind the library was the immunoSEQ multiplex PCR assay. The entire amount of isolated RNA was reverse transcribed using the High Capacity cDNA Reverse Transcription Kit, so the sequenced TCRB transcripts were expressed ones. The table comes from immuneACCESS by way of TCRdb, which keeps in-frame sequences with V and J called. Part of the clones is missing from these tables; in studies checked, under half for an unresolved V gene and the rest for unknown reasons. The sample data list around 250,000 clones, and more than 13% of these were observed just once. Clones ranked in the top ten supply about 0.016% of the sample. Sample: naive CD4+ T cells from blood. Reading the label with the study, this specimen's cell subset or site is: true naive CD4+ T cells. The receptors derive from a man aged 25 to 45 with type 1 diabetes.

This clone showed up just a few times. This sequence joins TRBV29-1 and TRBJ1-1, with a possible D match to TRBD1 (5 bases). This CDR3 spans 17 amino acids. Deletions cut 7 bases from V and 0 bases from J, with 24 bases between. Germline V gene data show CDR1 as SQVTM and CDR2 as ANQGSEA. The CDR3 DNA reads TGCAGCGCCATACCGAGGCCCAGGGAGGGGATGAACACTGAAGCTTTCTTT. Amino acid sequence: CSAIPRPREGMNTEAFF.

The CDR3 loop reads CASSLLRGSTEAFF. The CDR3 coding sequence is TGTGCCAGCAGCCTCTTACGGGGGTCCACTGAAGCTTTCTTT. This rearrangement joins TRBV11-1 to TRBJ1-1, with TRBD1 as a possible D gene (5 bases). The CDR3 runs 14 residues. Germline V lookup: CDR1 SGHAT, CDR2 FQDESV (reference sequence). V was pared by 5 bases and J by 4 bases, with 14 bases between.

The DNA of the CDR3 is TGCGCCAGCAGCCAACAGACTAGCGGGGTCACAGATACGCAGTATTTT. Its translation: CASSQQTSGVTDTQYF. The chain recombines TRBV4-3 with TRBJ2-3; 11 bases are shared with TRBD2. Germline lookup yields CDR1 LGHNA and CDR2 YSLEER. The trim removed 2 bases at V and 2 bases at J, leaving 3 bases unmatched. This CDR3 is 16 amino acids long.

J is TRBJ1-2 and V is TRBV5-6; 7 positions agree with TRBD1. CDR3 length equals 15 residues. Germline V gene sequence: CDR1 SGHDT, CDR2 YYEEEE. V lost 1 base to trimming and J lost 8 bases; unmatched junction nucleotides: 11. The CDR3 DNA reads as TGTGCCAGCAGCTTGTCAAGGGGGCGCGGAGGAGGCTACACCTTC. It codes for CASSLSRGRGGGYTF.

This clone was observed a handful of times. This chain joins TRBV2 and TRBJ1-5, with D perhaps TRBD1 (5 bases). In germline, CDR1 is SNHLY, CDR2 FYNNEI. V was pared by 3 bases and J by 7 bases, with 13 bases between. The CDR3 sequence is 14 residues long. The CDR3 reads CASSDRAAGQPQHF. The CDR3 nucleotides are TGTGCCAGCAGTGACAGGGCGGCCGGCCAGCCCCAGCATTTT.

CDR3 DNA: TGTGCCTGGAGTGAGGTAGCGGGAACAGATACGCAGTATTTT. Translation: CAWSEVAGTDTQYF. V usage is TRBV30 and J usage is TRBJ2-3; 8 nucleotides agree with TRBD2. V lost 1 base and J lost 3; bases outside the gene matches: 3. The length of the CDR3 is 14 residues. Per the germline V gene, CDR1 is GTSNPN and CDR2 is SVGIG (reference sequence).

The chain has TRBV23-1 and TRBJ2-1; D is undetermined. TRBV23-1 is noted as an ORF with a role that remains uncertain. This CDR3 contains 14 residues. Trimming left V 0 bases short and J 7 bases short, with 10 bases between. The DNA for the CDR3 is TGCGCCAGCAGTCAATCCAGGTCAGTAAATGAGCAGTTCTTC. Encoded protein: CASSQSRSVNEQFF.

The chain recombines TRBV7-3 with TRBJ2-3; the D gene is possibly TRBD1 (6 bases). V lost 2 bases and J lost 1, with 10 bases in between. Germline-derived CDR1 and CDR2 are SGHTA and FQGTGA. This CDR3 region has 15 residues. The CDR3 region is CASSLRDTRTDTQYF. The DNA of the CDR3 is TGTGCCAGCAGCTTACGGGACACCCGCACAGATACGCAGTATTTT. The full variable domain, in which reference TRBV7-3 and TRBJ2-3 provide the parts outside the CDR3, is GAGVSQTPSNKVTEKGKYVELRCDPISGHTALYWYRQSLGQGPEFLIYFQGTGAADDSGLPNDRFFAVRPEGSVSTLKIQRTERGDSAVYLCASSLRDTRTDTQYFGPGTRLTVL.

This clone was found a few times. CDR3 nucleotides: TGTGCCAGTAAGCAGGGATTGGCCTACAATGAGCAGTTCTTC. This translates into CASKQGLAYNEQFF. The chain links TRBV19 to TRBJ2-1, with a possible D match to TRBD1 (5 bases). V shed 7 bases and J shed 2 bases, with 12 bases lying between them. Germline V CDR1 and CDR2: LNHDA, SQIVND (reference sequence). The CDR3 contains 14 residues. Full variable domain (remainder filled in from reference TRBV19 and TRBJ2-1): DGGITQSPKYLFRKEGQNVTLSCEQNLNHDAMYWYRQDPGQGLRLIYYSQIVNDFQKGDIAEGYSVSREKKESFPLTVTSAQKNPTAFYLCASKQGLAYNEQFFGPGTRLTVL.

This clone occurred a few times. The rearrangement links TRBV4-2 to TRBJ2-3, with 10 bases lining up with TRBD2. V shed 0 bases, J shed 4 bases, and the junction held 4 bases outside the gene matches. The CDR3 consists of 16 residues. Germline CDR1 LGHNA, CDR2 YNFKEQ. The CDR3 DNA reads as TGTGCCAGCAGCCAAGATCCCAGCGGGAGGGCAGATACGCAGTATTTT. Residues: CASSQDPSGRADTQYF.

The chain couples TRBV5-1 to TRBJ2-5; TRBD1 matches at 7 bases. This CDR3 region has 13 residues. The junction had 4 bases not matched to a gene; V was cut back by 3 bases and J by 5 bases. Germline CDR1 is SGHRS and CDR2 is YFSETQ. The CDR3 nucleotides read TGCGCCAGCAGCTCGACAGGGTATGAGACCCAGTACTTC. Its protein product is CASSSTGYETQYF.

This clone was counted a few times. The rearrangement links TRBV7-2 to TRBJ2-7, with 12 bases aligning to TRBD2. From germline, CDR1 is SGHTA and CDR2 FQGNSA. The length of the CDR3 is 14 residues. V trimming: 1 base; J trimming: 6 bases; junction bases outside the gene matches: 1. CDR3 amino acids: CASSLGLAGAEQYF. CDR3 in DNA: TGTGCCAGCAGCTTAGGACTAGCGGGAGCCGAGCAGTACTTC.

This clone was seen a few times. The chain combines TRBV9 with TRBJ1-2; 9 positions agree with TRBD1. The CDR3 sequence is 15 residues long. The J segment lost 3 bases and the V segment lost 3 bases, leaving 6 bases of the junction unmatched. The germline V gene encodes CDR1 SGDLS and CDR2 YYNGEE. CDR3 in amino acids: CASSATGGLDYGYTF. The CDR3 DNA reads as TGTGCCAGCAGCGCTACAGGGGGCCTCGACTATGGCTACACCTTC.

The chain couples TRBV7-9 to TRBJ2-5; 9 bases line up with TRBD1. CDR1 and CDR2 from the germline V gene are SEHNR and FQNEAQ (reference sequence). V lost 8 bases, J lost 2 bases, and 6 bases stayed unmatched. The CDR3 runs to 14 residues. The DNA of the CDR3 is TGTGCCAGCGGCCGGACAGGGGAGCAAGAGACCCAGTACTTC. It specifies CASGRTGEQETQYF.

This sequence joins TRBV5-1 and TRBJ2-7, with a tentative D call TRBD2 (5 bases). The CDR3 totals 13 residues. Trimming removed 2 bases from V and 3 bases from J, with 9 bases in between. The germline CDR1 and CDR2 sequences are SGHRS and YFSETQ. The CDR3 region has the DNA TGCGCCAGCAGCTTTGAGGGAAACTACGAGCAGTACTTC. Protein: CASSFEGNYEQYF.

The rearrangement uses TRBV5-1 and TRBJ2-7; 9 bases fit TRBD2. Trimming cost V 2 bases and J 4 bases; bases outside gene matches: 4. CDR1 is SGHRS, CDR2 YFSETQ, per germline. This CDR3 is 14 amino acids long. Written as DNA, the CDR3 is TGCGCCAGCAGCTTTGAGACTAGCGGTTACGAGCAGTACTTC. Protein sequence: CASSFETSGYEQYF. The full variable domain, rest sourced from reference TRBV5-1 and TRBJ2-7, is KAGVTQTPRYLIKTRGQQVTLSCSPISGHRSVSWYQQTPGQGLQFLFEYFSETQRNKGNFPGRFSGRQFSNSRSEMNVSTLELGDSALYLCASSFETSGYEQYFGPGTRLTVT.

This clone was observed a handful of times. This chain joins TRBV29-1 and TRBJ1-5; D might be TRBD1 (5 bases). Germline V gene lookup returns CDR1 SQVTM and CDR2 ANQGSEA. CDR3 length: 14 amino acids. V lost 4 bases to trimming and J lost 5 bases, with 15 bases between them. The CDR3 sequence is CSVGETTGDQPQHF. The CDR3 bases are TGCAGCGTTGGTGAAACTACAGGCGATCAGCCCCAGCATTTT.

V gene TRBV6-6 combines with J gene TRBJ1-5, with a possible D match to TRBD1 (6 bases). The V end was cut by 5 bases, the J end by 3 bases, with 17 bases between. CDR1 and CDR2 (germline): MNHNY, SVGAGI (reference sequence). The CDR3 loop spans 16 amino acids. CDR3 nucleotide sequence: TGTGCCAGCAGTCCATCTCAGACAGGACTCAATCAGCCCCAGCATTTT. Protein: CASSPSQTGLNQPQHF.

For the CDR3, the DNA is TGTGCCAGCAGGATTCGACTAGCGGGAGCGGAGACCCAGTACTTC. The encoded protein is CASRIRLAGAETQYF. This chain connects TRBV6-1 to TRBJ2-5, with TRBD2 matching 12 bases. Germline trimming cut 6 bases from V and 5 bases from J; bases unmatched to any gene: 7. The CDR3 contains 15 residues. Germline CDR1 and CDR2: MNHNS and SASEGT.

This clone was picked up a small number of times. The chain combines TRBV7-9 with TRBJ2-3, with a weak D call TRBD2 (5 bases). Germline assignment: CDR1 SEHNR and CDR2 FQNEAQ (reference sequence). The CDR3 contains 14 residues. V lost 5 bases and J 1 base, leaving 10 bases between the germline ends. CDR3: CASSRGLGTDTQYF. The DNA of the CDR3 is TGTGCCAGCAGCCGGGGTTTGGGCACAGATACGCAGTATTTT.

This chain connects TRBV29-1 to TRBJ2-1; the match to TRBD2 covers 10 bases. Germline assignment: CDR1 SQVTM and CDR2 ANQGSEA. The CDR3 length is 16 residues. V gave up 3 bases and J gave up 0 bases; unmatched junction bases: 5. CDR3: CSVDVASGSSYNEQFF. CDR3 coding DNA: TGCAGCGTTGATGTGGCTAGCGGGAGCTCCTACAATGAGCAGTTCTTC.

This clone occurred a few times. This chain links TRBV7-2 with TRBJ2-1; D perhaps matches TRBD2 (6 bases). Looked up from germline, CDR1 is SGHTA and CDR2 is FQGNSA. The CDR3 consists of 14 residues. Trimming pared 5 bases from V and 3 bases from J, leaving 11 bases between. As DNA, the CDR3 is TGTGCCAGCAGCCCCTGGGGGGACTACAATGAGCAGTTCTTC. Encoded protein: CASSPWGDYNEQFF. Complete variable domain (other parts from reference TRBV7-2 and TRBJ2-1): GAGVSQSPSNKVTEKGKDVELRCDPISGHTALYWYRQSLGQGLEFLIYFQGNSAPDKSGLPSDRFSAERTGGSVSTLTIQRTQQEDSAVYLCASSPWGDYNEQFFGPGTRLTVL.

This clone has only a few counts. This rearrangement joins TRBV4-1 to TRBJ2-1; TRBD2 agrees at 9 bases. Germline trimming cut 0 bases from V and 7 bases from J; bases unmatched to any gene: 10. The CDR3 has 17 residues. Germline values: CDR1 MGHRA, CDR2 YSYEKL. For the CDR3, the DNA is TGCGCCAGCAGCCAAGAAGCGGCGGGAGGGGGGAGAAATGAGCAGTTCTTC. Translation gives CASSQEAAGGGRNEQFF.

This clone was observed a few times. The chain recombines TRBV11-2 with TRBJ2-1; 7 bases match TRBD2. CDR1 and CDR2 from the germline V gene are SGHAT and FQNNGV. CDR3 length: 16 amino acids. J lost 7 bases, V lost 7 bases, and 16 bases had no gene match. The CDR3 nucleotides are TGTGCCAGCAACTTTTTACGGGGAGGGCCGAGGAATGAGCAGTTCTTC. Encoded protein: CASNFLRGGPRNEQFF. Complete variable domain (other parts from reference TRBV11-2 and TRBJ2-1): EAGVAQSPRYKIIEKRQSVAFWCNPISGHATLYWYQQILGQGPKLLIQFQNNGVVDDSQLPKDRFSAERLKGVDSTLKIQPAKLEDSAVYLCASNFLRGGPRNEQFFGPGTRLTVL.

For the CDR3, the DNA is TGTGCCAGCTCACCACCGCTCAGGAATGAGCAGTTCTTC. It yields the protein CASSPPLRNEQFF. The V and J genes are TRBV18 and TRBJ2-1; D gene unclear. CDR3 length equals 13 residues. With 0 bases removed from V and 7 bases from J, the gap between germline ends came to 7 bases. Germline V CDR1 and CDR2: KGHSH, LQKENI.

This clone has just a few counts. The rearrangement joins TRBV29-1 to TRBJ2-7, with 7 bases that match TRBD2. V trimming: 8 bases; J trimming: 7 bases; junction bases outside the gene matches: 23. Germline values: CDR1 SQVTM, CDR2 ANQGSEA. The CDR3 contains 16 residues. CDR3 bases: TGCAGCCTCCATCATGGGGCTAGCGGCAACCCTACAGAGCAGTACTTC. Amino acid sequence: CSLHHGASGNPTEQYF.

CDR3 sequence: CASSLGGSLYGYTF. The CDR3 DNA follows: TGTGCCAGCAGCTTGGGGGGCTCCCTCTATGGCTACACCTTC. The genes are TRBV5-4 and TRBJ1-2; D possibly corresponds to TRBD1 (5 bases). Looked up from germline, CDR1 is SGHNT and CDR2 is YYREEE (reference sequence). CDR3 size: 14 residues. Deletions cut 0 bases from V and 4 bases from J, with 10 bases between.

There are a few counts of this clone. The gene calls are TRBV7-2 and TRBJ2-7; maybe TRBD1 (5 bases). CDR3 size: 13 residues. Germline CDR1 SGHTA, CDR2 FQGNSA. With 7 bases removed from V and 5 bases from J, the gap between germline ends came to 15 bases. The CDR3: CASKLAGSDEQYF. The CDR3, as DNA: TGTGCCAGCAAATTGGCAGGGTCGGACGAGCAGTACTTC.

The chain has TRBV28 and TRBJ2-7; 8 bases line up with TRBD1. Germline CDR1 is MDHEN and CDR2 is SYDVKM. This CDR3 spans 16 amino acids. V lost 5 bases to trimming and J lost 1 base; unmatched junction nucleotides: 10. CDR3 protein: CASSPRQGLSSYEQYF. The CDR3 nucleotides are TGTGCCAGCAGTCCCAGACAGGGGTTAAGTTCCTACGAGCAGTACTTC.

This clone has more than one count but fewer than ten. The chain combines TRBV18 with TRBJ2-1; D remains unclear. The CDR3 is 14 residues long. V lost 0 bases to trimming and J lost 6 bases, with 9 bases between them. CDR1 KGHSH and CDR2 LQKENI come from the germline V gene. The CDR3 bases are TGTGCCAGCTCACCACCGAGCACTTCCAATGAGCAGTTCTTC. Amino acid sequence: CASSPPSTSNEQFF.